This T cell receptor beta chain was sequenced during a study of long-term antiretroviral therapy in people with HIV. Study-level results: Within the repertoire, clones expanded before ART were dominant at all time points. Even long-term ART left TRB diversity below transplant donor controls, despite gains.

Concerning this clone: The antigen is unknown.

In germline, CDR1 is MNHEY, CDR2 SVGAGI. With 5 bases removed from V and 6 bases from J, the gap between germline ends came to 10 bases. CDR3 length: 12 amino acids. The assay, immunoSEQ v3.0, was run at survey level. Libraries were prepared by immunoSEQ multiplex PCR; TCRdb keeps only in-frame clonotypes and omits some of them. The profile shows roughly 32,000 clones, 95% to 98% of them singletons. Without exception, participants with HIV were treated in the United States. The genes are TRBV6-5 and TRBJ1-2; TRBD1 might be the D (6 bases). The material sequenced was unsorted PBMCs, taken 7.6 years after starting antiretroviral therapy. The source of this sequence is a man under 40 with HIV. CDR3 residues: CASSRGADGYTF. CDR3 in DNA: TGTGCCAGCAGTCGGGGGGCGGATGGCTACACCTTC.